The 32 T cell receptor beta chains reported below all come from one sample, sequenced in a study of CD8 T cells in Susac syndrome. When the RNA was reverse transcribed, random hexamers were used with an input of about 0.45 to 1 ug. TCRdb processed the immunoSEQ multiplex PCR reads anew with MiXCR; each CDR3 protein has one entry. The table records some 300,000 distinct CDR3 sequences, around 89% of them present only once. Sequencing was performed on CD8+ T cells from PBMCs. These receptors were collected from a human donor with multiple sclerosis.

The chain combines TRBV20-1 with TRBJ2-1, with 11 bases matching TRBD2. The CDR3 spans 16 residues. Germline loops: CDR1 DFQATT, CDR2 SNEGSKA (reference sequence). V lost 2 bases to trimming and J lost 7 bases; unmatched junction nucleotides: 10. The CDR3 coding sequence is TGCAGTGCTAGATCAATACTAGCGGGAGTGGGTAATGAGCAGTTCTTC. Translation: CSARSILAGVGNEQFF.

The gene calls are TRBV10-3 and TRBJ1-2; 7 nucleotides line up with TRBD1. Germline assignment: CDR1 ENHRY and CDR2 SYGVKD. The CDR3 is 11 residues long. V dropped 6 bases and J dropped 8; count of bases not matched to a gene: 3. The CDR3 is CAIRRDSGYTF. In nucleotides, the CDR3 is TGTGCCATCAGAAGGGACAGCGGCTACACCTTC.

The CDR3 coding sequence is TGTGCCAGCAGTTCCCCCACGGTCACCGTATCGAACACCGGGGAGCTGTTTTTT. Its protein product is CASSSPTVTVSNTGELFF. V and J are TRBV6-2 or TRBV6-3 and TRBJ2-2; D is undetermined. Germline V gene sequence: CDR1 MNHEY, CDR2 SVGEGT. V was shortened by 4 bases and J by 0 bases, with 18 bases between the two germline ends. CDR3 size: 18 residues.

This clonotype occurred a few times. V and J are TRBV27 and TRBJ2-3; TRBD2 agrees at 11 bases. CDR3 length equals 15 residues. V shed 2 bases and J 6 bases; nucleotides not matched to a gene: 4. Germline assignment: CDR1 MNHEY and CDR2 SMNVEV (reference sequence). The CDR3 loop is CASSLLAGGIDTQYF. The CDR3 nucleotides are TGTGCCAGCAGTTTACTAGCGGGGGGTATTGATACGCAGTATTTT.

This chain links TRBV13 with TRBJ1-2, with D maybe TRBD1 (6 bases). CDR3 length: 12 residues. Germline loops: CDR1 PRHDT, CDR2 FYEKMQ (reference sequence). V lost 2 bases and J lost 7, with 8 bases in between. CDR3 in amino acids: CASSLQGSGYTF. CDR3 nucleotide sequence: TGTGCCAGCAGCTTACAGGGGAGTGGCTACACCTTC.

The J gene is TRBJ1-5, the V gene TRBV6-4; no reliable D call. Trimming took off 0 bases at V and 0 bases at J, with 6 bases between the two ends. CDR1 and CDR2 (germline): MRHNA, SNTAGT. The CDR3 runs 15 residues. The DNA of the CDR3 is TGTGCCAGCAGTGACTCGGGCGATAGCAATCAGCCCCAGCATTTT. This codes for CASSDSGDSNQPQHF.

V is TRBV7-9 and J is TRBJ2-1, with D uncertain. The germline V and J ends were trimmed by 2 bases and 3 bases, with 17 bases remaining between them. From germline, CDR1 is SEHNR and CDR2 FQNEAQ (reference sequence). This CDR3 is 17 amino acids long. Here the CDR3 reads CASSLIPAPADYNEQFF. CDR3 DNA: TGTGCCAGCAGCTTAATCCCGGCACCAGCTGACTACAATGAGCAGTTCTTC.

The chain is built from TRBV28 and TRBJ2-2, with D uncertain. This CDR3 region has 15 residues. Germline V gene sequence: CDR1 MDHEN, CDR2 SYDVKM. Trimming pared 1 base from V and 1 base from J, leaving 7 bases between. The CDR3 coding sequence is TGTGCCAGCAGTTTATCACCCAGGAACACCGGGGAGCTGTTTTTT. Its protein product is CASSLSPRNTGELFF.

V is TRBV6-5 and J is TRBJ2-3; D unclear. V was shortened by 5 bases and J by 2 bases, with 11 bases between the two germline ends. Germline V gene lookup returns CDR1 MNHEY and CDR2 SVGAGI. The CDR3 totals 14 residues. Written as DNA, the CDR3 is TGTGCCAGCAGTCCCTACAACCCCACAGATACGCAGTATTTT. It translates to CASSPYNPTDTQYF.

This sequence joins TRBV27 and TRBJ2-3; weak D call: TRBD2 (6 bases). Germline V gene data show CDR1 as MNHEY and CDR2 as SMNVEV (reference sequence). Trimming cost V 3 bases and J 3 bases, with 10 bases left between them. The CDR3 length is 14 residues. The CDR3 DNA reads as TGTGCCAGCAGTTTCGTAAGCGGGACAGATACGCAGTATTTT. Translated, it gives CASSFVSGTDTQYF.

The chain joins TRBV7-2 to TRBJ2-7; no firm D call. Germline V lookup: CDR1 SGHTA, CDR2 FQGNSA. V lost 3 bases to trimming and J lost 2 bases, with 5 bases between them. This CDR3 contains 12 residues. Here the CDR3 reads CASSFTPYEQYF. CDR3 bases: TGTGCCAGCAGCTTTACACCCTACGAGCAGTACTTC.

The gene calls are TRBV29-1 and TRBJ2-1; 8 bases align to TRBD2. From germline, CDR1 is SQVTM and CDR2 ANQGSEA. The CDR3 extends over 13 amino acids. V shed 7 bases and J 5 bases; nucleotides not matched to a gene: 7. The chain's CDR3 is CSAASGLNNEQFF. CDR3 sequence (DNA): TGCAGCGCGGCTAGCGGGCTAAACAATGAGCAGTTCTTC.

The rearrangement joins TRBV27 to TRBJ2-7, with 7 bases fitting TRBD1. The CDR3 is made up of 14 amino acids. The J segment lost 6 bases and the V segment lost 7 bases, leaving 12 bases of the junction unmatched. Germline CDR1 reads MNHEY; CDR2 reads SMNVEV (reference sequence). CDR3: CASNLGRGSVEQYF. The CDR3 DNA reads TGTGCCAGCAATTTGGGCAGGGGGTCGGTCGAGCAGTACTTC.

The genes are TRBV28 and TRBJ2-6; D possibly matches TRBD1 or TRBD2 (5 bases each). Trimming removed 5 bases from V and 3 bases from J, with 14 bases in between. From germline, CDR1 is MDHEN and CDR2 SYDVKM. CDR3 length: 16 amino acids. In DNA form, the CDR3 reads TGTGCCAGCAGTCGCCTGACGGGGCGTGGGGCCAACGTCCTGACTTTC. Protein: CASSRLTGRGANVLTF.

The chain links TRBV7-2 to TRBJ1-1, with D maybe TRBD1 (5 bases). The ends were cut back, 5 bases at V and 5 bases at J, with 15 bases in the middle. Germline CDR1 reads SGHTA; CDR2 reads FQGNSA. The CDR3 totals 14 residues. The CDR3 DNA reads TGTGCCAGCAGCGCGGGACTGATCGGAACTGAAGCTTTCTTT. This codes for CASSAGLIGTEAFF.

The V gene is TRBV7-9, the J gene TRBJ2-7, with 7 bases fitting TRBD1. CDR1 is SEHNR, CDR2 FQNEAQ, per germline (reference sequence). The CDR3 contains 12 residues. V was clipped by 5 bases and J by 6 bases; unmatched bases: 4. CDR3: CASSQTGPEQYF. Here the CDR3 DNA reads TGTGCCAGCAGCCAGACAGGGCCCGAGCAGTACTTC.

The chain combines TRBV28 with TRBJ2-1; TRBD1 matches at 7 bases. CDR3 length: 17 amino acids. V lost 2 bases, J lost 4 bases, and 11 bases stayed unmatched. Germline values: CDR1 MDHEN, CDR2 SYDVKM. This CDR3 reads CASSLLGGALSYNEQFF. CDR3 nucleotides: TGTGCCAGCAGTTTACTAGGGGGCGCCTTAAGTTACAATGAGCAGTTCTTC.

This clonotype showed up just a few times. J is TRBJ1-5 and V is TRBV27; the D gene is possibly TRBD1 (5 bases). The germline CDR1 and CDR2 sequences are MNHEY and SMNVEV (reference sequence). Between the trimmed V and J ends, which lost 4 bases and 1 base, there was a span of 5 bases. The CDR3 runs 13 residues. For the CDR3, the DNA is TGTGCCAGCAGTTGGACAAGCAATCAGCCCCAGCATTTT. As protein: CASSWTSNQPQHF.

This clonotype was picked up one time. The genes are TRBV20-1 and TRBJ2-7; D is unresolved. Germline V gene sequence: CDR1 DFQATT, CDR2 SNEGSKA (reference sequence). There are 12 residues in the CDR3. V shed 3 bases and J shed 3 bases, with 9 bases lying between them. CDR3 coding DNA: TGCAGTGCTAGCAAATCCGACTACGAGCAGTACTTC. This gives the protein CSASKSDYEQYF.

DNA for the CDR3: TGTGCCAGCAGTCCGAACGATCCGACAGGGAGAGAGGAGGAATTCCGCTATGGCTACACCTTC. It is translated as CASSPNDPTGREEEFRYGYTF. This rearrangement joins TRBV27 to TRBJ1-2; 7 nucleotides match TRBD1. The V and J ends lost 5 bases and 4 bases, in that order; junction bases with no gene match: 28. The CDR3 has 21 residues. CDR1 and CDR2 (germline): MNHEY, SMNVEV (reference sequence).

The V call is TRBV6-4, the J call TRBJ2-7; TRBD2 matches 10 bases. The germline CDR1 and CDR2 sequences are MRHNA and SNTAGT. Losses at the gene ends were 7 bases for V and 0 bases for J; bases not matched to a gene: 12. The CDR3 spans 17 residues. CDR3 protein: CASTTVAGLAISYEQYF. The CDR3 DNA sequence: TGTGCCAGCACCACGGTGGCGGGACTAGCGATCTCCTACGAGCAGTACTTC.

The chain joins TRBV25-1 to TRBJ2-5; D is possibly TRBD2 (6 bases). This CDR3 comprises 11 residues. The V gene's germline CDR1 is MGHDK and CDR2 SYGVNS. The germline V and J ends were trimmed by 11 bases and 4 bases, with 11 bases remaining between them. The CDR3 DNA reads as TGTGCCGGGGGGACTGCAGAGACCCAGTACTTC. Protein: CAGGTAETQYF.

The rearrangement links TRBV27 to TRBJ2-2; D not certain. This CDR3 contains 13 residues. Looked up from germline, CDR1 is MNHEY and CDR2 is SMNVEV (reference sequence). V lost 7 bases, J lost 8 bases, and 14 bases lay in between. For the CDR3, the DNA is TGTGCCAGCAAAAAAACGGTACCGGGGGAGCTGTTTTTT. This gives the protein CASKKTVPGELFF.

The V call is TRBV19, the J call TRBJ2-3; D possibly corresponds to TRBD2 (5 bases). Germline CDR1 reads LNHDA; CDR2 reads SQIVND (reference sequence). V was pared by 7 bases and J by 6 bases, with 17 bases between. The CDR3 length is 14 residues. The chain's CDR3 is CASKDASILDTQYF. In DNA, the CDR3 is TGTGCCAGTAAAGACGCTAGCATCTTGGATACGCAGTATTTT.

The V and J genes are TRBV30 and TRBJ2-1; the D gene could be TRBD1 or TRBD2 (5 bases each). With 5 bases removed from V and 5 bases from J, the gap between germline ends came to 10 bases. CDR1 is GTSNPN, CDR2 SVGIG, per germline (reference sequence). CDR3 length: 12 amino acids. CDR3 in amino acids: CAWGDLNNEQFF. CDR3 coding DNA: TGTGCCTGGGGGGACCTAAACAATGAGCAGTTCTTC. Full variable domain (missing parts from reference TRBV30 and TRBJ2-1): SQTIHQWPATLVQPVGSPLSLECTVEGTSNPNLYWYRQAAGRGLQLLFYSVGIGQISSEVPQNLSASRPQDRQFILSSKKLLLSDSGFYLCAWGDLNNEQFFGPGTRLTVL.

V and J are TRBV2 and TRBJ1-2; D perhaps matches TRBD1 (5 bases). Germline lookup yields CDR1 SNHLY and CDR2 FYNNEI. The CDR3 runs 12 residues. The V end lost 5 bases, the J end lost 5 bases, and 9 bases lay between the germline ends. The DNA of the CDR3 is TGTGCCAGCAGTAGGGGATCATATGGCTACACCTTC. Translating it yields CASSRGSYGYTF.

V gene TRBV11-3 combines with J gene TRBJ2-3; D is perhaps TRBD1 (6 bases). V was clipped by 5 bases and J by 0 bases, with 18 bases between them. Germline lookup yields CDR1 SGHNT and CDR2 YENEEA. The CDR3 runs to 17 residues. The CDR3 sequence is CASSGPGHPVSTDTQYF. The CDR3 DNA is TGTGCCAGCAGCGGTCCGGGACATCCGGTTAGCACAGATACGCAGTATTTT. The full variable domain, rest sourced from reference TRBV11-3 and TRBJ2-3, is EAGVVQSPRYKIIEKKQPVAFWCNPISGHNTLYWYLQNLGQGPELLIRYENEEAVDDSQLPKDRFSAERLKGVDSTLKIQPAELGDSAVYLCASSGPGHPVSTDTQYFGPGTRLTVL.

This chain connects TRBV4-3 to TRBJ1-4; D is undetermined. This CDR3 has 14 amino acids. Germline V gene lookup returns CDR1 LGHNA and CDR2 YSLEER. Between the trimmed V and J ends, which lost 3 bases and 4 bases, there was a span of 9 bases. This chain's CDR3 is CASSHDGVNEKLFF. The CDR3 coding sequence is TGCGCCAGCAGCCACGACGGGGTTAATGAAAAACTGTTTTTT.

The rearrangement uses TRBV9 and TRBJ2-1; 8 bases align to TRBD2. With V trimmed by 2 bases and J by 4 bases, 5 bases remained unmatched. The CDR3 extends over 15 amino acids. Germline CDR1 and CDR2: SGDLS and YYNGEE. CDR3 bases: TGTGCCAGCAGCGTTAGCGGGGCCAATTACAATGAGCAGTTCTTC. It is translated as CASSVSGANYNEQFF.

CDR3 loop: CASSFGGGLNTEAFF. For the CDR3, the DNA is TGTGCCAGCAGTTTTGGTGGAGGGTTGAACACTGAAGCTTTCTTT. The chain uses TRBV6-5 and TRBJ1-1; D is unclear. This CDR3 is 15 amino acids long. The germline gives CDR1 MNHEY, CDR2 SVGAGI. V lost 4 bases, J lost 0 bases, and 12 bases lay in between.

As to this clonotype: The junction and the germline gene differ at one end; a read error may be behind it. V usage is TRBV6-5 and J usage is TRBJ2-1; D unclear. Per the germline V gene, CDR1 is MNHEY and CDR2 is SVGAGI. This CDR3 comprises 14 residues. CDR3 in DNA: TGTGCCAGCACCCAAGTAGGTTCCTACAATGGGCAGTTCTTC. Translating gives CASTQVGSYNGQFF.

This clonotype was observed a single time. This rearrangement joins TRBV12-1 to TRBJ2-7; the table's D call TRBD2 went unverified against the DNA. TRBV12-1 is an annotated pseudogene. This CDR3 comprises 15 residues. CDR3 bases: TGTGCCAGCAGCCCACGGACTAGCCAAACCTACGAGCAGTACTTC. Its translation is CASSPRTSQTYEQYF.